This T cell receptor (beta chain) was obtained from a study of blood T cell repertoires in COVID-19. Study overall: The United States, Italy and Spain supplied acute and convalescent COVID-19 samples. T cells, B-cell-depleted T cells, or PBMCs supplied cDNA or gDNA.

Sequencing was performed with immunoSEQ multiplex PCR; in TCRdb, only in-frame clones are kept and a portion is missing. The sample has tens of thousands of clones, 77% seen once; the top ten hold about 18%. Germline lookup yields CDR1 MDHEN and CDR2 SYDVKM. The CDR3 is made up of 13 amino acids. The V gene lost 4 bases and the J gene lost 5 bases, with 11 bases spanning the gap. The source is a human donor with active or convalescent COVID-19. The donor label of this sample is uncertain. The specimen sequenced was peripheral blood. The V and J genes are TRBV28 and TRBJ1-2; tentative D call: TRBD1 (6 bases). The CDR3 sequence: CASSWGQGYGYTF. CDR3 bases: TGTGCCAGCAGTTGGGGTCAGGGGTATGGCTACACCTTC.